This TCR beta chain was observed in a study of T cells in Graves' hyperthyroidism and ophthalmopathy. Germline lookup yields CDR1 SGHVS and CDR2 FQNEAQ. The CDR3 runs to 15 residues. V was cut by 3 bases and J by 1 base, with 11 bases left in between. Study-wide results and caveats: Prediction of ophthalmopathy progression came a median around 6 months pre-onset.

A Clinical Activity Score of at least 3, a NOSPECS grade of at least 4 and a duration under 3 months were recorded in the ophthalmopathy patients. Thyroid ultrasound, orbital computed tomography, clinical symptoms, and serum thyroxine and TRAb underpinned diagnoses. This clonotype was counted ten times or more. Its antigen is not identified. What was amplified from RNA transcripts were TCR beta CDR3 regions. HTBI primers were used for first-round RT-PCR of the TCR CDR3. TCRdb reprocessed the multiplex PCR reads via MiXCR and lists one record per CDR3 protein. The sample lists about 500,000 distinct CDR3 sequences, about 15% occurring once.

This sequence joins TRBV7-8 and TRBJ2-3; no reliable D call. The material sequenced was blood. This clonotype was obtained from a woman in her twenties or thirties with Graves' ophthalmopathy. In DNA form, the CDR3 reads TGTGCCAGCAGCTTGGGCCAACTCCGCACAGATACGCAGTATTTT. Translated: CASSLGQLRTDTQYF. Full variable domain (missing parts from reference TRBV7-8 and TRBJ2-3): GAGVSQSPRYKVAKRGQDVALRCDPISGHVSLFWYQQALGQGPEFLTYFQNEAQLDKSGLPSDRFFAERPEGSVSTLKIQRTQQEDSAVYLCASSLGQLRTDTQYFGPGTRLTVL.